This TCR beta chain originates from a study of technical replicates of blood from several donors. Generated by immunoSEQ multiplex PCR, the TCRdb table keeps only in-frame clones and is missing some. The sample shows tens of thousands of clones, about 90% of them seen only once. The V end lost 8 bases, the J end lost 0 bases, and 13 bases lay between the germline ends. CDR3 size: 14 residues. The germline V gene has CDR1 MNHEY and CDR2 SMNVEV (reference sequence). The receptor was derived from a human donor in good health. Sequencing used T cells isolated from PBMCs. The chain recombines TRBV27 with TRBJ1-1; D uncertain. DNA of the CDR3: TGTGCCAGCCGTTCCCAGGCTTTGAACACTGAAGCTTTCTTT. It codes for CASRSQALNTEAFF.